The 9 T cell receptor beta chains given below trace back to one sample, sequenced in a study of blood T cells in healthy people across ages. The use of a sample-barcoded 5' primer and a J-beta primer mix characterized a second PCR of roughly 6 to 12 cycles. In TCRdb, the 5' RACE reads were re-called with MiXCR into one record per CDR3 protein. The sample comprises fewer than 700,000 distinct CDR3 sequences, around 50% of which are singletons, and 20% to 25% rests with the top ten. The sequenced material came from blood. These receptors all stem from a man of 80 years or more in good health.

The chain combines TRBV18 with TRBJ2-2; TRBD2 is a possible D gene (5 bases). This CDR3 region has 16 residues. Germline V gene data show CDR1 as KGHSH and CDR2 as LQKENI. V gave up 0 bases and J gave up 0 bases, with 8 bases separating them. CDR3 sequence: CASSPPRATNTGELFF. The CDR3, as DNA: TGTGCCAGCTCACCACCGAGGGCAACGAACACCGGGGAGCTGTTTTTT.

At least ten counts were recorded for this clonotype. The V call is TRBV9, the J call TRBJ2-1; D remains ambiguous. The CDR3 sequence is 15 residues long. The ends were cut back, 3 bases at V and 5 bases at J, with 15 bases in the middle. Germline V gene sequence: CDR1 SGDLS, CDR2 YYNGEE. The CDR3 region is CASSALATGHNEQFF. The CDR3 nucleotides read TGTGCCAGCAGCGCCCTCGCCACCGGACACAATGAGCAGTTCTTC.

This chain connects TRBV7-2 to TRBJ1-5; 9 bases match TRBD1. The germline V gene has CDR1 SGHTA and CDR2 FQGNSA. This CDR3 comprises 15 residues. V lost 2 bases and J lost 1; bases outside the gene matches: 0. CDR3 sequence reads: CASSLTGGSNQPQHF. The CDR3 DNA reads as TGTGCCAGCAGCTTAACAGGGGGCAGCAATCAGCCCCAGCATTTT.

This clonotype was seen at least ten times. V is TRBV7-9 and J is TRBJ2-1; 8 bases fit TRBD2. V lost 5 bases, J lost 15 bases, and 12 bases stayed unmatched. The CDR3 length is 13 residues. CDR1 is SEHNR and CDR2 is FQNEAQ in the germline V gene (reference sequence). The CDR3 is CASSEGQGLDWFF. In nucleotides, the CDR3 is TGTGCCAGCAGCGAGGGGCAGGGACTAGATTGGTTCTTC.

The rearrangement uses TRBV5-1 and TRBJ1-6; possible D gene TRBD1, 5 bases. The CDR3 is made up of 13 amino acids. V lost 4 bases, J lost 9 bases, and 11 bases lay in between. Germline CDR1 reads SGHRS; CDR2 reads YFSETQ. The CDR3 sequence: CASSAEQASPLHF. CDR3 bases: TGCGCCAGCAGCGCTGAACAGGCTTCACCCCTCCACTTT.

The chain has TRBV20-1 and TRBJ2-1; possible D gene TRBD2, 5 bases. This CDR3 is 14 amino acids long. Germline assignment: CDR1 DFQATT and CDR2 SNEGSKA (reference sequence). The germline V and J ends were trimmed by 6 bases and 3 bases, with 15 bases remaining between them. CDR3 amino acids: CSATKVAGYNEQFF. The CDR3 region has the DNA TGCAGTGCAACAAAGGTGGCGGGCTACAATGAGCAGTTCTTC.

Ten or more counts support this clonotype. The rearrangement links TRBV25-1 to TRBJ2-1; D is unclear. Germline V gene sequence: CDR1 MGHDK, CDR2 SYGVNS. Trimming shortened V by 7 bases and J by 8 bases, and 9 bases separated the two germline ends. The CDR3 contains 11 residues. The CDR3 loop is CASTSIDEQFF. DNA of the CDR3: TGTGCCAGCACTTCGATAGATGAGCAGTTCTTC.

This clonotype was observed a few times. The chain carries TRBV20-1 and TRBJ2-7; the match to TRBD2 covers 9 bases. The ends lost 6 bases at V and 1 base at J; junction bases unmatched: 7. Germline CDR1 DFQATT, CDR2 SNEGSKA (reference sequence). This CDR3 comprises 14 residues. The CDR3 spells CSATRTSASYEQYF. For the CDR3, the DNA is TGCAGTGCGACCCGGACTAGCGCATCCTACGAGCAGTACTTC.

This clonotype was detected only a few times. J is TRBJ2-1 and V is TRBV4-3; TRBD1 is a possible D gene (5 bases). V lost 0 bases and J 3 bases, leaving 12 bases between the germline ends. CDR3 length: 16 amino acids. Looked up from germline, CDR1 is LGHNA and CDR2 is YSLEER. The CDR3 region is CASSQDLAGLYNEQFF. CDR3 nucleotides: TGCGCCAGCAGCCAAGATCTGGCAGGGCTCTACAATGAGCAGTTCTTC.